These 25 T cell receptor beta chains originate from one sample sequenced in a study of OX40 agonist ivuxolimab in advanced cancers. Produced via immunoSEQ multiplex PCR; TCRdb's table is partial and in-frame only. The sample records about 37,000 clones, about 89% being singletons. Sequencing was performed on CD4+ or CD8+ T cells sorted from blood, taken in a trial of the OX40 agonist ivuxolimab. The receptors come from an adult with an advanced solid tumor such as melanoma, head and neck, liver or kidney cancer.

V usage is TRBV6-6 and J usage is TRBJ1-4; unclear D gene. The CDR3 extends over 13 amino acids. Between the trimmed V and J ends, which lost 4 bases and 7 bases, there was a span of 10 bases. CDR1 is MNHNY, CDR2 SVGAGI, per germline (reference sequence). CDR3 amino acids: CASSFQTGEKLFF. The DNA of the CDR3 is TGTGCCAGCAGTTTCCAGACGGGTGAAAAACTGTTTTTT.

The chain links TRBV6-6 to TRBJ2-7, with 10 nucleotides matching TRBD1. The CDR3 has 14 amino acids. Germline-derived CDR1 and CDR2 are MNHNY and SVGAGI (reference sequence). V trimming: 9 bases; J trimming: 4 bases; junction bases outside the gene matches: 9. The CDR3, as DNA: TGTGCCAGTACTGGGACAGGGGCGCCTTACGAGCAGTACTTC. Protein: CASTGTGAPYEQYF.

The V call is TRBV2, the J call TRBJ1-3; 8 nucleotides match TRBD1. Germline V gives CDR1 SNHLY, CDR2 FYNNEI. CDR3 size: 13 residues. V gave up 10 bases and J gave up 2 bases; unmatched junction bases: 4. The CDR3 DNA is TGTGCCACCCAGGGGGCTGCTGGAAACACCATATATTTT. As protein: CATQGAAGNTIYF.

This clone was seen only a few times. The gene calls are TRBV2 and TRBJ1-2; the match to TRBD1 covers 10 bases. CDR1 is SNHLY, CDR2 FYNNEI, per germline. The CDR3 covers 12 residues. J was trimmed by 7 bases and V by 4 bases; bases with no gene match: 0. The CDR3 bases are TGTGCCAGCAGTGGGACAGGGGGTGGCTACACCTTC. As protein: CASSGTGGGYTF. Complete variable domain (other parts from reference TRBV2 and TRBJ1-2): EPEVTQTPSHQVTQMGQEVILRCVPISNHLYFYWYRQILGQKVEFLVSFYNNEISEKSEIFDDQFSVERPDGSNFTLKIRSTKLEDSAMYFCASSGTGGGYTFGSGTRLTVV.

The CDR3 region is CASSFDRVTSSYNEQFF. CDR3 nucleotides: TGTGCCAGCAGCTTTGACAGGGTTACTAGCTCCTACAATGAGCAGTTCTTC. The chain links TRBV11-2 to TRBJ2-1, with 7 bases lining up with TRBD1. After removal of 3 bases from V and 0 bases from J, the junction contained 8 bases not matched to a gene. Per germline, CDR1 SGHAT and CDR2 FQNNGV. The CDR3 sequence is 17 residues long.

The CDR3 reads CASSYSSWGLNQPQHF. DNA of the CDR3: TGTGCCAGCAGTTACTCGTCGTGGGGGCTCAATCAGCCCCAGCATTTT. The chain is built from TRBV6-5 and TRBJ1-5; D perhaps matches TRBD1 (6 bases). CDR1 MNHEY and CDR2 SVGAGI come from the germline V gene. There are 16 residues in the CDR3. Trimming pared 0 bases from V and 3 bases from J, leaving 12 bases between.

V is TRBV21-1 and J is TRBJ2-7; the D segment call TRBD1 is taken from the table without a DNA check. TRBV21-1 is a pseudogene segment. This CDR3 has 17 amino acids. Here the CDR3 DNA reads TGTGCCAGCAGCAAAGAAAGTGGGGGGACAGGGTCCTACGAGCAGTACTTC. Protein sequence: CASSKESGGTGSYEQYF.

This clone was recorded only once. V is TRBV10-3 and J is TRBJ2-2, with 7 bases that match TRBD1. The CDR3 runs to 14 residues. Germline CDR1 and CDR2: ENHRY and SYGVKD. The ends lost 8 bases at V and 0 bases at J; junction bases unmatched: 3. CDR3 nucleotide sequence: TGTGCCATCTCCGGGACAGCGAACACCGGGGAGCTGTTTTTT. Protein product: CAISGTANTGELFF.

In its sample, this clone was seen once. The chain combines TRBV2 with TRBJ1-4, with D uncertain. This CDR3 is built from 14 residues. Trimming removed 11 bases at V and 8 bases at J, with 21 bases between. The germline CDR1 and CDR2 sequences are SNHLY and FYNNEI. CDR3: CAGGIEGQSEKLFF. In DNA form, the CDR3 reads TGTGCCGGAGGGATCGAAGGGCAAAGCGAAAAACTGTTTTTT.

The V call is TRBV10-3, the J call TRBJ2-4; 8 bases agree with TRBD1. Unmatched junction bases numbered 13, after V lost 0 bases and J lost 6 bases. Germline-derived CDR1 and CDR2 are ENHRY and SYGVKD. The CDR3 runs to 18 residues. CDR3 sequence (DNA): TGTGCCATCAGTGAGTCTGGACAGGGCGGTGCAGGTAGAAACATTCAGTACTTC. As protein: CAISESGQGGAGRNIQYF.

V is TRBV6-6 and J is TRBJ2-2, with D perhaps matching TRBD1 (6 bases). The germline V and J ends were trimmed by 5 bases and 3 bases, with 7 bases remaining between them. Germline V gives CDR1 MNHNY, CDR2 SVGAGI (reference sequence). There are 13 residues in the CDR3. CDR3 sequence: CASSRTDTGELFF. The CDR3 DNA sequence: TGTGCCAGCAGTCGGACAGACACCGGGGAGCTGTTTTTT.

CDR3 sequence: CASRDKEYSYEQYF. CDR3 sequence (DNA): TGTGCCAGCAGGGACAAGGAATACTCCTACGAGCAGTACTTC. The rearrangement joins TRBV2 to TRBJ2-7, with D perhaps TRBD1 (5 bases). Germline V gives CDR1 SNHLY, CDR2 FYNNEI. The V gene lost 6 bases and the J gene lost 0 bases, with 12 bases spanning the gap. The CDR3 extends over 14 amino acids.

V is TRBV6-5 and J is TRBJ2-7; TRBD1 matches at 12 bases. This CDR3 region has 15 residues. With V trimmed by 5 bases and J by 7 bases, 9 bases remained unmatched. The V gene's germline CDR1 is MNHEY and CDR2 SVGAGI. The CDR3 DNA reads TGTGCCAGCAGTACCCGGGACAGGGGGCCCCGGGAGCAGTACTTC. Its translation is CASSTRDRGPREQYF.

The chain uses TRBV6-5 and TRBJ1-5, with TRBD1 as a possible D gene (5 bases). The CDR3 consists of 14 residues. Trimming took off 0 bases at V and 5 bases at J, with 8 bases between the two ends. CDR1 MNHEY and CDR2 SVGAGI come from the germline V gene. The DNA of the CDR3 is TGTGCCAGCAGTTACTCGAGAGGGGATCAGCCCCAGCATTTT. Its protein is CASSYSRGDQPQHF.

A remark on this clone: The germline gene is not matched at one end of the junction; a read error may be the cause. This chain joins TRBV7-7 and TRBJ2-1; 7 bases align to TRBD1. Germline V lookup: CDR1 SSHAT, CDR2 FNYEAQ (reference sequence). The CDR3 runs 13 residues. CDR3 amino acids: CASSLAADREQFF. The DNA of the CDR3 is TGTGCTAGCAGCTTAGCTGCGGACAGGGAGCAGTTCTTC.

The chain couples TRBV5-1 to TRBJ2-1, with 9 bases identical to TRBD1. V trimming: 3 bases; J trimming: 6 bases; junction bases outside the gene matches: 4. Per the germline V gene, CDR1 is SGHRS and CDR2 is YFSETQ. CDR3 size: 14 residues. CDR3 coding DNA: TGCGCCAGCAGCTCACAGGGGGCAGGCAATGAGCAGTTCTTC. The encoded protein is CASSSQGAGNEQFF.

The chain links TRBV6-1 to TRBJ1-2; no clear D. The V gene lost 7 bases and the J gene lost 10 bases, with 16 bases spanning the gap. CDR1 is MNHNS and CDR2 is SASEGT in the germline V gene. The CDR3 loop spans 12 amino acids. The CDR3 region has the DNA TGTGCCAGCAACGCCTTATGGCTTGACTACACCTTC. Protein sequence: CASNALWLDYTF.

The rearrangement joins TRBV1 to TRBJ2-5; TRBD2, the D gene given by the table, was not confirmed from the DNA. TRBV1 is a recognized pseudogene. This CDR3 is built from 17 residues. The chain's CDR3 is CTSSQGNSGGSKRIQYF. For the CDR3, the DNA is TGCACCAGCAGCCAAGGTAATAGCGGGGGGTCTAAGAGAATCCAGTACTTC.

The chain carries TRBV5-6 and TRBJ1-4; D may be TRBD1 (6 bases). Germline loops: CDR1 SGHDT, CDR2 YYEEEE. The CDR3 sequence is 16 residues long. V was clipped by 2 bases and J by 0 bases, with 11 bases between them. CDR3 in DNA: TGTGCCAGCAGCTTAGGGGGGGCCACAACTAATGAAAAACTGTTTTTT. Translated: CASSLGGATTNEKLFF.

V and J are TRBV29-1 and TRBJ1-2; unclear D gene. Germline lookup yields CDR1 SQVTM and CDR2 ANQGSEA. The CDR3 is 14 residues long. Trimming shortened V by 3 bases and J by 0 bases, and 11 bases separated the two germline ends. The CDR3 nucleotides are TGCAGCGTTGAGACTGGAGGTTCTAACTATGGCTACACCTTC. Its protein is CSVETGGSNYGYTF. Full variable domain (rest looked up from reference TRBV29-1 and TRBJ1-2): SAVISQKPSRDICQRGTSLTIQCQVDSQVTMMFWYRQQPGQSLTLIATANQGSEATYESGFVIDKFPISRPNLTFSTLTVSNMSPEDSSIYLCSVETGGSNYGYTFGSGTRLTVV.

This chain links TRBV2 with TRBJ1-2; 7 bases align to TRBD1. The germline CDR1 and CDR2 sequences are SNHLY and FYNNEI. Trimming took 6 bases from V and 4 from J; bases not matched to a gene: 17. This CDR3 comprises 17 residues. CDR3 coding DNA: TGTGCCAGCAGCAAAGGGGGCGACCTACTTATAACCTATGGCTACACCTTC. This codes for CASSKGGDLLITYGYTF.

The chain combines TRBV5-1 with TRBJ2-5, with a weak D call TRBD1 (5 bases). Trimming cost V 0 bases and J 5 bases, with 11 bases left between them. CDR1 is SGHRS, CDR2 YFSETQ, per germline. The CDR3 has 14 amino acids. The CDR3 loop is CASSLDRSSETQYF. The CDR3 DNA reads TGCGCCAGCAGCTTGGACAGGTCAAGCGAGACCCAGTACTTC.

The V and J genes are TRBV19 and TRBJ1-2; maybe TRBD1 (6 bases). Germline CDR1 is LNHDA and CDR2 is SQIVND (reference sequence). The CDR3 is 15 residues long. V was shortened by 3 bases and J by 8 bases, with 19 bases between the two germline ends. The CDR3 DNA reads as TGTGCCAGTAGTATCACCCCACCGACAGGCCTAGGCTACACCTTC. It yields the protein CASSITPPTGLGYTF.

The CDR3 DNA is TGTGCCAGCTCCTGGGACGGCAAAGAGACCCAGTACTTC. Its translation: CASSWDGKETQYF. The V call is TRBV18, the J call TRBJ2-5; tentatively, D is TRBD1 or TRBD2 (5 bases each). Trimming removed 6 bases from V and 3 bases from J, with 11 bases in between. Germline loops: CDR1 KGHSH, CDR2 LQKENI. This CDR3 contains 13 residues.

The CDR3 DNA is TGTGCCAGCAGCCCACGACTAGCGGGGGACAATGAGCAGTTCTTC. Amino acids: CASSPRLAGDNEQFF. This rearrangement joins TRBV9 to TRBJ2-1; 12 bases map to TRBD2. Germline V CDR1 and CDR2: SGDLS, YYNGEE. The CDR3 is 15 amino acids. V lost 4 bases to trimming and J lost 5 bases; unmatched junction nucleotides: 4.